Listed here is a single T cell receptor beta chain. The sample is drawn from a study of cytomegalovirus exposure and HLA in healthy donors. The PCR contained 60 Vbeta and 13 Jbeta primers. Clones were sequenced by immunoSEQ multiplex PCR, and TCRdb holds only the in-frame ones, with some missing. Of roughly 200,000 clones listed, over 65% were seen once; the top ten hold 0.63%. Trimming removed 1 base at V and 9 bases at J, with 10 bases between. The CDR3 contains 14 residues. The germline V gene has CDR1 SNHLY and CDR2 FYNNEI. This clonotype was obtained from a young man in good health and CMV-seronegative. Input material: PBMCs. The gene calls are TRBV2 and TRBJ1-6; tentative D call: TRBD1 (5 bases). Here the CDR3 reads CASSEGQGGSPLHF. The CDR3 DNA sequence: TGTGCCAGCAGTGAAGGCCAGGGAGGTTCACCCCTCCACTTT.